This is a list of T cell receptor beta chains from one sample in a study of cytomegalovirus exposure and HLA in healthy donors. Sequencing used immunoSEQ multiplex PCR; TCRdb keeps in-frame clones, though not all of them. The table records 140,000 to 150,000 clones, around a tenth of them present only once. What was sequenced was PBMCs. The receptor source for this set is a man aged 45-60 years in good health and CMV-seronegative. CDR3s include the opening cysteine and the closing phenylalanine or tryptophan. A D gene is named only where the DNA matches it firmly. Clone sizes are given selectively: once, few, many, or a class where the clone is expanded.

TRBV5-1,TRBJ2-1,NA,TRBD1,CASSSTGDSYNEQFF,TGCGCCAGCAGCTCTACAGGGGACTCCTACAATGAGCAGTTCTTC
TRBV6-1,TRBJ2-1,few,TRBD2,CASSSGLAGVNEQFF,TGTGCCAGCAGCTCGGGACTAGCGGGAGTCAATGAGCAGTTCTTC
TRBV30,TRBJ2-5,NA,TRBD2,CAPLPTSGRAETQYF,TGTGCCCCCCTCCCGACTAGCGGGAGGGCAGAGACCCAGTACTTC
TRBV2,TRBJ1-2,many,NA,CASSDDSNPYGYTF,TGTGCCAGCAGTGACGACAGCAACCCCTATGGCTACACCTTC
TRBV19,TRBJ2-5,few,TRBD1,CASAGTGETQYF,TGTGCCAGTGCCGGGACAGGAGAGACCCAGTACTTC
TRBV19,TRBJ1-2,few,TRBD1,CASSRGRYGYTF,TGTGCCAGTAGCAGGGGGAGGTATGGCTACACCTTC
TRBV19,TRBJ1-2,few,NA,CASSMLAAEGGYTF,TGTGCCAGTAGTATGCTGGCAGCTGAGGGCGGCTACACCTTC
TRBV30,TRBJ2-1,NA,TRBD2,CAWTPLAGVHEQFF,TGTGCCTGGACTCCACTAGCGGGGGTCCATGAGCAGTTCTTC
TRBV5-4,TRBJ2-7,few,NA,CASSVTAGTHYEQYF,TGTGCCAGCAGCGTAACGGCGGGGACCCACTACGAGCAGTACTTC
TRBV5-8,TRBJ2-3,few,NA,CASSSGISTDTQYF,TGTGCCAGCAGCTCAGGAATTAGCACAGATACGCAGTATTTT
TRBV19,TRBJ2-2,NA,TRBD2,CASNIGSGGKHTGELFF,TGTGCCAGTAATATAGGGAGCGGGGGGAAACACACCGGGGAGCTGTTTTTT
TRBV4-2,TRBJ2-5,NA,NA,CASSQWEGGGQETQYF,TGTGCCAGCAGCCAGTGGGAGGGGGGGGGCCAAGAGACCCAGTACTTC
TRBV5-1,TRBJ2-7,NA,TRBD1,CASGTGESYEQYF,TGCGCCAGCGGGACAGGGGAGTCCTACGAGCAGTACTTC
TRBV5-1,TRBJ2-1,NA,TRBD1,CASSSGQDNEQFF,TGCGCCAGCAGCAGCGGACAGGACAATGAGCAGTTCTTC
TRBV10-2,TRBJ2-2,few,NA,CASISREGVDTGELFF,TGCGCCAGCATTTCAAGGGAGGGGGTTGACACCGGGGAGCTGTTTTTT